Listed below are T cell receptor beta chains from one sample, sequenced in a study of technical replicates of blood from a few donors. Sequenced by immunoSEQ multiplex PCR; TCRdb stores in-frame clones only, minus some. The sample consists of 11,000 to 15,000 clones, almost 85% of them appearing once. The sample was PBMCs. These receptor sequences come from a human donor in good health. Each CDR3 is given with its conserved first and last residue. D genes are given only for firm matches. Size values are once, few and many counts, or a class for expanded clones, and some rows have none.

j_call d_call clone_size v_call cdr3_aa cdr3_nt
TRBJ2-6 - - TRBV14 CASSQGSSGANVLTF TGTGCCAGCAGCCAAGGTAGCTCTGGGGCCAACGTCCTGACTTTC
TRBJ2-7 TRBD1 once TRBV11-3 CASSPQTGVNEQYF TGTGCCAGCAGCCCGCAGACAGGGGTCAACGAGCAGTACTTC
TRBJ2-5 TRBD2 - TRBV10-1 CASSDGREYQETQYF TGCGCCAGCAGTGATGGGCGGGAGTACCAAGAGACCCAGTACTTC
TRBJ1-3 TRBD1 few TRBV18 CASSSVGQGRGGNTIYF TGTGCCAGCTCTTCGGTCGGACAGGGAAGAGGTGGAAACACCATATATTTT
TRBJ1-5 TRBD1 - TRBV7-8 CASSSWGLFGQVQPQHF TGTGCCAGCAGCTCATGGGGCCTATTCGGACAGGTCCAGCCCCAGCATTTT
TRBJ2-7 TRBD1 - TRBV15 CATQGAGAYEQYF TGTGCCACACAGGGGGCGGGGGCCTACGAGCAGTACTTC
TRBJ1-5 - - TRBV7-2 CASSRLNQPQHF TGTGCCAGCAGCCGTCTCAATCAGCCCCAGCATTTT
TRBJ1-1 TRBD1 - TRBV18 CASSRTGRGTEAFF TGTGCCAGCTCACGGACAGGGAGAGGCACTGAAGCTTTCTTT
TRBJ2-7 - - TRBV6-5 CASSDSFPYEQYF TGTGCCAGCAGTGACAGCTTTCCCTACGAGCAGTACTTC
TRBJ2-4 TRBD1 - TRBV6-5 CASSYNRGDIQYF TGTGCCAGCAGTTACAACAGGGGAGACATTCAGTACTTC
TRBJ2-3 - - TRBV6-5 CASRPHSGGTDTQYF TGTGCCAGCAGACCTCATAGCGGTGGCACAGATACGCAGTATTTT
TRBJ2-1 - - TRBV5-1 CASSIGGEQFF TGCGCCAGCAGCATTGGGGGGGAGCAGTTCTTC
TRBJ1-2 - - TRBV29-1 CSVDPTRYGYTF TGCAGCGTTGACCCGACACGTTATGGCTACACCTTC
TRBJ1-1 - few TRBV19 CASSTRSEGWAFF TGTGCCAGTAGTACTCGCTCGGAGGGGTGGGCTTTCTTT
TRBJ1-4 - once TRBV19 CASSMVTDEKLFF TGTGCCAGTAGTATGGTGACAGATGAAAAACTGTTTTTT
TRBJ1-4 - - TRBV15 CATSRAPGSWEKLFF TGTGCCACCAGCAGAGCCCCAGGCAGTTGGGAAAAACTGTTTTTT
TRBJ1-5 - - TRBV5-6 CASSSWGGNQPQHF TGTGCCAGCAGCTCATGGGGAGGCAATCAGCCCCAGCATTTT
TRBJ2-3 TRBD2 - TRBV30 CAWSRGLAGALTDTQYF TGTGCCTGGAGTCGCGGACTAGCGGGAGCTCTCACAGATACGCAGTATTTT
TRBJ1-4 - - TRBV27 CASSPTDSSWEKLFF TGTGCCAGCAGTCCAACGGACAGTTCGTGGGAAAAACTGTTTTTT
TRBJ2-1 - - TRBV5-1 CASSLGGVIGVDEQFF TGCGCCAGCAGCTTGGGGGGCGTCATTGGAGTCGATGAGCAGTTCTTC
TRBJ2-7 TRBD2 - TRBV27 CASSLTTGGSRNEQYF TGTGCCAGCAGTTTAACTACGGGCGGGAGTAGAAACGAGCAGTACTTC
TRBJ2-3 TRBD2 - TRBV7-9 CASSLAGLAGGNTDTQYF TGTGCCAGCAGCTTGGCCGGACTAGCGGGAGGGAACACAGATACGCAGTATTTT
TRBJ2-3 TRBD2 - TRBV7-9 CASSQTSGRVTGPDTQYF TGTGCCAGCAGCCAGACTAGCGGGAGGGTCACGGGGCCAGATACGCAGTATTTT
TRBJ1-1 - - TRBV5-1 CASSLEGVGTEAFF TGCGCCAGCAGCTTGGAGGGGGTTGGCACTGAAGCTTTCTTT
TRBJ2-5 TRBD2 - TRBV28 CASSLLVAGNQETQYF TGTGCCAGCAGTTTATTGGTAGCGGGAAACCAAGAGACCCAGTACTTC
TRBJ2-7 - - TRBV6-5 CATQRVYEQYF TGTGCCACCCAGCGGGTCTACGAGCAGTACTTC
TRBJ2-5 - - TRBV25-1 CASSSIHSQETQYF TGTGCCAGCAGTTCGATCCACAGCCAAGAGACCCAGTACTTC
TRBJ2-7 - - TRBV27 CASSFQGTTYEQYF TGTGCCAGCAGTTTTCAGGGGACGACCTACGAGCAGTACTTC
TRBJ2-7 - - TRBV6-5 CASSSGVEEYF TGTGCCAGCAGTTCAGGGGTGGAGGAGTACTTC
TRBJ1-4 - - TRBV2 CASSDSPTNEKLFF TGTGCCAGCAGTGACTCTCCAACTAATGAAAAACTGTTTTTT
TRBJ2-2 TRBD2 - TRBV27 CASSPNRGGSDLYGELFF TGTGCCAGCAGTCCAAATCGGGGCGGGAGTGACTTATACGGGGAGCTGTTTTTT
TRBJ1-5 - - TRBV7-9 CASSPVFQPQHF TGTGCCAGCAGCCCCGTTTTTCAGCCCCAGCATTTT
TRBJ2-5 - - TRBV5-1 CASRVAGAPQETQYF TGCGCCAGCAGGGTGGCAGGGGCCCCGCAAGAGACCCAGTACTTC
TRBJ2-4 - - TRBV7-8 CASSPANRGVAKNIQYF TGTGCCAGCAGCCCTGCAAATCGGGGTGTAGCCAAAAACATTCAGTACTTC
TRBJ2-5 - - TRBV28 CASSSGTLETQYF TGTGCCAGCAGCTCCGGGACACTGGAGACCCAGTACTTC
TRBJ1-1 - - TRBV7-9 CASSPQGTMNTEAFF TGTGCCAGCAGCCCCCAGGGGACCATGAACACTGAAGCTTTCTTT
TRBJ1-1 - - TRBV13 CASSLLTAQGKAFF TGTGCCAGCAGCCTCCTGACAGCCCAAGGAAAAGCTTTCTTT
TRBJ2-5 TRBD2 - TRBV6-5 CASSYQGLAGGETQYF TGTGCCAGCAGTTACCAGGGACTAGCGGGAGGAGAGACCCAGTACTTC
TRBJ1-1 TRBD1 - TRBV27 CASSFTQGAVTEAFF TGTGCCAGCAGTTTTACTCAGGGGGCAGTCACTGAAGCTTTCTTT
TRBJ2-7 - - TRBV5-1 CASSEPSSYEQYF TGCGCCAGCAGCGAGCCTAGCTCCTACGAGCAGTACTTC
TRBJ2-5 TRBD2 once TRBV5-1 CASSRTSAEETQYF TGCGCCAGCAGCCGGACTAGCGCTGAAGAGACCCAGTACTTC